This T cell receptor (beta chain) comes out of a study of PD-1 blockade in classical Hodgkin lymphoma. Study information: Every 2 weeks, patients had 3 mg/kg nivolumab intravenously. Study results and caveats: Among the patients, those starting nivolumab under 1 year after ASCT were excluded. Newly diagnosed and completely responding patients shared comparable baseline diversity. Before treatment, TCR diversity in newly diagnosed patients was reportedly lower than in healthy donors.

All trial patients relapsed after autologous stem cell transplantation. Points on this clone: Its antigen remains unknown.

Trimming left V 1 base short and J 5 bases short, with 9 bases between. This CDR3 contains 13 residues. Germline V gene sequence: CDR1 SGHTS, CDR2 YDEGEE. The repertoire was sequenced with immunoSEQ multiplex PCR; TCRdb's copy has only in-frame clones and lacks some. Among just under 45,000 clones, under 75% were seen once, and the ten largest hold under 3.5%. The chain joins TRBV5-8 to TRBJ2-5; tentatively, D is TRBD1 (5 bases). This TCR was sampled from a human donor with classical Hodgkin lymphoma. The specimen comprised peripheral blood mononuclear cells (PBMCs), sampled before the second cycle of nivolumab. CDR3 in DNA: TGTGCCAGCAGCTTGTGGGGCTTGGAGACCCAGTACTTC. Encoded protein: CASSLWGLETQYF.